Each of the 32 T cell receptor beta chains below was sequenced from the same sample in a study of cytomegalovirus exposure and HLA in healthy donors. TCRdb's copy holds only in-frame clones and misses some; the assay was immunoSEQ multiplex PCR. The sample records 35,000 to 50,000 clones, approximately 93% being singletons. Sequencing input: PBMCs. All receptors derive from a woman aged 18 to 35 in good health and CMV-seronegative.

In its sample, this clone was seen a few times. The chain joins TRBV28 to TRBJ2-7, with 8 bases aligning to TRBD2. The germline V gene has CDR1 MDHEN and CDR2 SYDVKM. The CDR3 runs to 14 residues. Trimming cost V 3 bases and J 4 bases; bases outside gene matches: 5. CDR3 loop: CASSLASGWYEQYF. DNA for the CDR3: TGTGCCAGCAGTTTGGCTAGCGGGTGGTACGAGCAGTACTTC.

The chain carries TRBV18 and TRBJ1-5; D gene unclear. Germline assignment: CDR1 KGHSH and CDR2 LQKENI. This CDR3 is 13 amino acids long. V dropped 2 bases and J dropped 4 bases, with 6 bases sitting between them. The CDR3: CASSPNLNQPQHF. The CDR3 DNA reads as TGTGCCAGCTCACCAAACCTAAATCAGCCCCAGCATTTT.

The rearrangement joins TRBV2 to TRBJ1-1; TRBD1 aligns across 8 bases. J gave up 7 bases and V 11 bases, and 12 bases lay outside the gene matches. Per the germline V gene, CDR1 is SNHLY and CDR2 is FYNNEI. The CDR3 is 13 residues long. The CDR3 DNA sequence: TGTGCCTCCGATTTGGACAGGGTTAGTGAAGCTTTCTTT. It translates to CASDLDRVSEAFF.

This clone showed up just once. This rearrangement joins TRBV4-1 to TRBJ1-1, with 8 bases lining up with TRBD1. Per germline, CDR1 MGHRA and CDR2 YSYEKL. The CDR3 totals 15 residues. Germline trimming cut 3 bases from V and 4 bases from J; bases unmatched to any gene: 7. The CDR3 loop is CASSHMDREGTEAFF. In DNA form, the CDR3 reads TGCGCCAGCAGCCACATGGACAGGGAGGGCACTGAAGCTTTCTTT.

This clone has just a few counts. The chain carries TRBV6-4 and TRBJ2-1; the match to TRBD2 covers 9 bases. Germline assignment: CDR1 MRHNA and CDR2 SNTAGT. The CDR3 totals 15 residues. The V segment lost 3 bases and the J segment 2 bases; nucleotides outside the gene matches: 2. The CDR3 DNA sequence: TGTGCCAGCAGTGAAATAGCGGGGGCCTACAATGAGCAGTTCTTC. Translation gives CASSEIAGAYNEQFF.

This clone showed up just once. CDR3 amino acids: CASSPGQIYGYTF. The CDR3 nucleotides are TGTGCCAGCTCACCTGGACAGATCTATGGCTACACCTTC. The chain carries TRBV18 and TRBJ1-2; weak D call: TRBD1 (6 bases). The germline CDR1 and CDR2 sequences are KGHSH and LQKENI. The CDR3 runs to 13 residues. The V and J ends lost 3 bases and 4 bases respectively, with 9 bases between them.

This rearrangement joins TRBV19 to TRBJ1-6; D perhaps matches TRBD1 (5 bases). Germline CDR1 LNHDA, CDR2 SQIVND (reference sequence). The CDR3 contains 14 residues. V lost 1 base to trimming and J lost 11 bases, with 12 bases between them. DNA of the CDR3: TGTGCCAGTAGTATAGCAGGGTTTGGAACACCCCTCCACTTT. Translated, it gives CASSIAGFGTPLHF.

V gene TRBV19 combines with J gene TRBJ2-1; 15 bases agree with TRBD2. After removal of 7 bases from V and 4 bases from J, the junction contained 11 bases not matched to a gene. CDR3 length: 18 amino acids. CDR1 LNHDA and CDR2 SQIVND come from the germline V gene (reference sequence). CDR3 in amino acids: CASTLGLAGGPKYNEQFF. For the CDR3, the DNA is TGTGCCAGTACCCTGGGACTAGCGGGAGGTCCGAAGTACAATGAGCAGTTCTTC.

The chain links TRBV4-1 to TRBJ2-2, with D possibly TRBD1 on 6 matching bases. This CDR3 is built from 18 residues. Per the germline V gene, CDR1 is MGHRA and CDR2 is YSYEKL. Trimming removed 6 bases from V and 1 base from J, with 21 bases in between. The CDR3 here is CASRLRATGSLNTGELFF. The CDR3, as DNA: TGCGCCAGCAGACTCCGCGCCACAGGGAGTCTGAACACCGGGGAGCTGTTTTTT.

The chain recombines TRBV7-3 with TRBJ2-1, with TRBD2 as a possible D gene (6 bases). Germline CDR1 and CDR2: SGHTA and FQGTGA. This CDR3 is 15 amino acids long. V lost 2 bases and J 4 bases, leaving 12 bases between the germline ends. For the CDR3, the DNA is TGTGCCAGCAGCTTATTCGGGGGAAGTTACAATGAGCAGTTCTTC. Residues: CASSLFGGSYNEQFF.

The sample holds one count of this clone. The chain's CDR3 is CASSFDRLYGEKLFF. DNA of the CDR3: TGTGCCAGCAGTTTCGACAGGCTTTATGGGGAAAAACTGTTTTTT. The chain employs TRBV28 and TRBJ1-4, with D perhaps TRBD1 (6 bases). V shed 3 bases and J shed 8 bases, with 16 bases lying between them. CDR3 length equals 15 residues. Germline-derived CDR1 and CDR2 are MDHEN and SYDVKM.

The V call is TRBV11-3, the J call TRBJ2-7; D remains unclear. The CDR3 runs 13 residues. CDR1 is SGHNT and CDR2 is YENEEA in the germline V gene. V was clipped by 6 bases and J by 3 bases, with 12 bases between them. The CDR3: CASSKNTDYEQYF. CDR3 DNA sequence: TGTGCCAGCAGTAAAAACACAGACTACGAGCAGTACTTC.

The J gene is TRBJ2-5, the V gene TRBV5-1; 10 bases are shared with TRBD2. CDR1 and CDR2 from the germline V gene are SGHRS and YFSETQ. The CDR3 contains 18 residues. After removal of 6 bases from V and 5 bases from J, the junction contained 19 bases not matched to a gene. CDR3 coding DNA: TGCGCCAGCAAACCTAAGTATGCTAGCGGGAGTGGTACCGAGACCCAGTACTTC. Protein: CASKPKYASGSGTETQYF. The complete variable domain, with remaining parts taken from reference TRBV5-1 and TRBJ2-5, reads KAGVTQTPRYLIKTRGQQVTLSCSPISGHRSVSWYQQTPGQGLQFLFEYFSETQRNKGNFPGRFSGRQFSNSRSEMNVSTLELGDSALYLCASKPKYASGSGTETQYFGPGTRLLVL.

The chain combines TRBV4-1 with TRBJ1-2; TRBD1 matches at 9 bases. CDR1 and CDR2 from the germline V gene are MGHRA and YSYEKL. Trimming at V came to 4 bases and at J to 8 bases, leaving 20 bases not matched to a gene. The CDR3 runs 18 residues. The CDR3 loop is CASSPTGATGGKFGGYTF. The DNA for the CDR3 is TGCGCCAGCAGCCCGACTGGAGCAACAGGGGGCAAGTTCGGGGGCTACACCTTC.

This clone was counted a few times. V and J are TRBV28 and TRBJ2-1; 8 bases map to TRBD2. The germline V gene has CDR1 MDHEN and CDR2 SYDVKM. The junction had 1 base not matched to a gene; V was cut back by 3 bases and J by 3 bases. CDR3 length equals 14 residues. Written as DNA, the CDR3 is TGTGCCAGCAGTTTGCGGGAGGTCTACAATGAGCAGTTCTTC. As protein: CASSLREVYNEQFF.

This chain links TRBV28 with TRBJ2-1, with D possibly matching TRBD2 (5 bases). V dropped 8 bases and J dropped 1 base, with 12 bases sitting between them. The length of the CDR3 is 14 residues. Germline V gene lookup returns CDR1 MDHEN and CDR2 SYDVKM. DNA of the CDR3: TGTGCCAGCCGGGAAGCCTATTCCTACAATGAGCAGTTCTTC. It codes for CASREAYSYNEQFF.

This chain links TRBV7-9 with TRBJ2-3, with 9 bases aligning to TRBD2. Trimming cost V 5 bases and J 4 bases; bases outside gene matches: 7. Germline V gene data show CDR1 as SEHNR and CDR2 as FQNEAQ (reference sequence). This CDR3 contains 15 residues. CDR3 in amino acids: CASSLPGLAPDTQYF. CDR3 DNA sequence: TGTGCCAGCAGCCTCCCGGGACTAGCCCCAGATACGCAGTATTTT.

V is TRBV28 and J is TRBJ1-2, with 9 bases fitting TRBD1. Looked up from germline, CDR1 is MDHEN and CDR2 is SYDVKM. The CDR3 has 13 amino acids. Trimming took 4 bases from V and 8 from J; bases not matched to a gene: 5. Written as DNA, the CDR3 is TGTGCCAGCAGTTCGGGACAGGGTGGCGGCTACACCTTC. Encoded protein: CASSSGQGGGYTF.

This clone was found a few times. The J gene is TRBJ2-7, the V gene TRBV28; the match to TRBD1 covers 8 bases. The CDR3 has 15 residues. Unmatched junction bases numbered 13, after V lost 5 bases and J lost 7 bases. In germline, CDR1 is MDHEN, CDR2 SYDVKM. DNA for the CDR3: TGTGCCAGCAGTCCCCCCGGACAGGGATCGGGAGAGCAGTACTTC. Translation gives CASSPPGQGSGEQYF.

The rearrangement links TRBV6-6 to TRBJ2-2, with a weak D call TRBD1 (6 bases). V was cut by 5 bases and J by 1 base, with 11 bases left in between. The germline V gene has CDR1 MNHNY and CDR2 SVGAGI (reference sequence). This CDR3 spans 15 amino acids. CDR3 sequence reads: CASSIQTGNTGELFF. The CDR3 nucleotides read TGTGCCAGCAGTATTCAGACAGGGAACACCGGGGAGCTGTTTTTT.

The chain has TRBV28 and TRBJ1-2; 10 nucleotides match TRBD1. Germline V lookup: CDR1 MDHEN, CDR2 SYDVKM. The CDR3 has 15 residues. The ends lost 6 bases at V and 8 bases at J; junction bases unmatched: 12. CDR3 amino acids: CASSFRQGAGGGYTF. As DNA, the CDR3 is TGTGCCAGCAGCTTTAGACAGGGGGCCGGTGGAGGCTACACCTTC.

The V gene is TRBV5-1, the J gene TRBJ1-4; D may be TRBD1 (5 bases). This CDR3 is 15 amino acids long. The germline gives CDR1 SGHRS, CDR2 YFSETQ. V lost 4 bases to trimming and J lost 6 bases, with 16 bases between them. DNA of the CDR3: TGCGCCAGCAGCCCGTGGGCGGGGCGCGATGAAAAACTGTTTTTT. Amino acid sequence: CASSPWAGRDEKLFF.

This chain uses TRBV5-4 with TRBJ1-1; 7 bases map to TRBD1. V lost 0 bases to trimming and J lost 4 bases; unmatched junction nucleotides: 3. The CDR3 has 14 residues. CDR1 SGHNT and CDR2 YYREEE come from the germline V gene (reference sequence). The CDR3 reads CASSLAQGSTEAFF. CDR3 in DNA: TGTGCCAGCAGCTTGGCACAGGGGAGCACTGAAGCTTTCTTT.

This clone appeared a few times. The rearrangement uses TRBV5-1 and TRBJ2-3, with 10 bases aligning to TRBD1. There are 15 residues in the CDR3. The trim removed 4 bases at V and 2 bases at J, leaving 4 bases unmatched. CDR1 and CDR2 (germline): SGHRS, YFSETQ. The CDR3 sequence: CASSMGQGFTDTQYF. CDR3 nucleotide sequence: TGCGCCAGCAGCATGGGACAGGGGTTCACAGATACGCAGTATTTT.

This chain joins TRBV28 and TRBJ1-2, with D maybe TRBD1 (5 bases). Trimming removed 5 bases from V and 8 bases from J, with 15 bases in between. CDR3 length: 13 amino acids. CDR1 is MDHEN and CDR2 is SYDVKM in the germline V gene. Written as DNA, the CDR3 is TGTGCCAGCAGTCTGGGGGGGAACTTAGGCTACACCTTC. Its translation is CASSLGGNLGYTF.

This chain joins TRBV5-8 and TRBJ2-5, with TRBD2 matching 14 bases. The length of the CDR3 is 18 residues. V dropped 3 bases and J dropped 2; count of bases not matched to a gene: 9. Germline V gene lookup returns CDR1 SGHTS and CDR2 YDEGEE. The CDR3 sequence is CASSWAGTSGRIQETQYF. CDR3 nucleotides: TGTGCCAGCAGCTGGGCCGGGACTAGCGGGAGAATACAAGAGACCCAGTACTTC.

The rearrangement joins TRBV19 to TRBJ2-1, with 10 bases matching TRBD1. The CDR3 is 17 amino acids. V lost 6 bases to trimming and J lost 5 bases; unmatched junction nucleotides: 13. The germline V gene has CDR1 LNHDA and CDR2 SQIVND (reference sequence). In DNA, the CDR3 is TGTGCCAGTAGAGGGGAACCGGGACAGGGGTCCAACAATGAGCAGTTCTTC. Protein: CASRGEPGQGSNNEQFF.

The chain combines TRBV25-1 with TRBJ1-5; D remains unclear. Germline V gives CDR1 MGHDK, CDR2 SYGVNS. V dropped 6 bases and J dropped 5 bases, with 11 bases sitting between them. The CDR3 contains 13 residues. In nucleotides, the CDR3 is TGTGCCAGCAGGGGCGACAAGTATCAGCCCCAGCATTTT. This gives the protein CASRGDKYQPQHF.

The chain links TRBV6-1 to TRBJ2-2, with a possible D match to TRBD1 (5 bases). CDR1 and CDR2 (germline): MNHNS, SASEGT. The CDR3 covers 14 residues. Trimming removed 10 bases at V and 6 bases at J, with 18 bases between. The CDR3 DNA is TGTGCCACCCTTGGGGCTAGGCTGTCCGGGGAGCTGTTTTTT. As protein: CATLGARLSGELFF.

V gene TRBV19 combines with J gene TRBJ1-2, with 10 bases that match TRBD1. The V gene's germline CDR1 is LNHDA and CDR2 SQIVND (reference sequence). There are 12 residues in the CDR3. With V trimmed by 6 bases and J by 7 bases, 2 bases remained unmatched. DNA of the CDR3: TGTGCCAGTAGCCGACAGGGGGCTGGCTACACCTTC. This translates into CASSRQGAGYTF.

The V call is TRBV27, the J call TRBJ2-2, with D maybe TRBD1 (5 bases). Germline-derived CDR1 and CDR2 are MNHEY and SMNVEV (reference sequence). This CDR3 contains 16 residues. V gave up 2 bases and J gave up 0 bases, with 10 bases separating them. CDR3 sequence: CASSLKGDSNTGELFF. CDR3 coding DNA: TGTGCCAGCAGTTTAAAAGGGGATTCGAACACCGGGGAGCTGTTTTTT.

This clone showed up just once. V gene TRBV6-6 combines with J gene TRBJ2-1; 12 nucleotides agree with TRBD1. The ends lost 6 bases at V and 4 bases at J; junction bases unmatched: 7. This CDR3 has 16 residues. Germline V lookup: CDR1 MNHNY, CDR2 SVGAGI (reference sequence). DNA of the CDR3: TGTGCCAGCAGGCAACGGGGACAGGGGGCGTACAATGAGCAGTTCTTC. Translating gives CASRQRGQGAYNEQFF.